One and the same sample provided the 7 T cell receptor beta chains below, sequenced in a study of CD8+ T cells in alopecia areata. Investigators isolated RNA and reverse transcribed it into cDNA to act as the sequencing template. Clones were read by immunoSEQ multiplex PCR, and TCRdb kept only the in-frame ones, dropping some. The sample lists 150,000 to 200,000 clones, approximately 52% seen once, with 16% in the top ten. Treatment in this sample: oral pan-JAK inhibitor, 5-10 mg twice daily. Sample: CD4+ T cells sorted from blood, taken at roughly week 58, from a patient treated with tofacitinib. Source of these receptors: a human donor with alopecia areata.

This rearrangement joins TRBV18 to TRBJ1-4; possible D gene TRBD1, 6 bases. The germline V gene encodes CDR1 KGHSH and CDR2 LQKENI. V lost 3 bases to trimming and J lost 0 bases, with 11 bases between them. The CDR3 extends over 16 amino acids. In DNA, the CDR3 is TGTGCCAGCTCACCCGTGACAGGTGCAACTAATGAAAAACTGTTTTTT. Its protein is CASSPVTGATNEKLFF.

In DNA form, the CDR3 reads TGCGCCAGCAGCTTAGACTGGATCTATGGCTACACCTTC. Its protein product is CASSLDWIYGYTF. This chain joins TRBV5-1 and TRBJ1-2; D call uncertain. Germline V gene data show CDR1 as SGHRS and CDR2 as YFSETQ. The CDR3 extends over 13 amino acids. Trimming shortened V by 2 bases and J by 4 bases, and 9 bases separated the two germline ends.

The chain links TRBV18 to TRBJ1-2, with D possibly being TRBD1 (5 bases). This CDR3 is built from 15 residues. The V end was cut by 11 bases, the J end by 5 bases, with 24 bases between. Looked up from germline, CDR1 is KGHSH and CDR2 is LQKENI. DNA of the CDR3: TGTGCCTCCACTCGGGGAGCGGGGGTGGCTTATGGCTACACCTTC. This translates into CASTRGAGVAYGYTF.

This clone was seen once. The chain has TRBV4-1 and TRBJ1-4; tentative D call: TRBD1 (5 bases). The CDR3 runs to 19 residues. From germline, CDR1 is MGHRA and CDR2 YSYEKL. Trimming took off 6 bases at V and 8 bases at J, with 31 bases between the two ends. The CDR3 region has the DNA TGCGCCAGCAGGGGCGGGGACCTCAAAGGGATGGGCCCGAACGAAAAACTGTTTTTT. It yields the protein CASRGGDLKGMGPNEKLFF.

CDR3 nucleotide sequence: TGCGCCAGCAGCCCATTTAAGGGACAGGTCTACGAGCAGTACTTC. Encoded protein: CASSPFKGQVYEQYF. The chain joins TRBV4-1 to TRBJ2-7, with TRBD1 identical over 8 bases. J gave up 3 bases and V 4 bases, and 8 bases lay outside the gene matches. This CDR3 comprises 15 residues. Germline CDR1 MGHRA, CDR2 YSYEKL.

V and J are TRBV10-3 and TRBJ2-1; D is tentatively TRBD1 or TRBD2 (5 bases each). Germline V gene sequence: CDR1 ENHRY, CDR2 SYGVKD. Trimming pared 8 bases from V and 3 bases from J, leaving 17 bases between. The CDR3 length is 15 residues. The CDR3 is CAIGQRGVRYNEQFF. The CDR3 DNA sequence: TGTGCCATCGGGCAGAGAGGGGTCCGCTACAATGAGCAGTTCTTC.

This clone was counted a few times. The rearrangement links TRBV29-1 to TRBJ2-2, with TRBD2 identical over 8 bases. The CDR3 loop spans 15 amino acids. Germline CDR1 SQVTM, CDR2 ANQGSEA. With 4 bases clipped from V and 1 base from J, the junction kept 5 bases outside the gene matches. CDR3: CSVGLAGWNTGELFF. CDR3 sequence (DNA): TGCAGCGTTGGTTTAGCGGGGTGGAACACCGGGGAGCTGTTTTTT.